Reported below is one T cell receptor beta chain. Its antigen is not known. This sample includes further DNA sequences coding for the same CDR3. Sampled 1 year posttransplant, controls received myeloablative marrow transplants, methotrexate and a calcineurin inhibitor. The sample originates from a study of T cells after posttransplantation cyclophosphamide. Findings of the study overall: Later blood repertoires were often dominated by clones from the donor CD8+ memory compartment. After PTCy, TRB diversity resembled that of CNI/methotrexate controls. Tissue-infiltrating T cells from skin or gut overlapped little with blood T cells.

Here immunoSEQ multiplex PCR was the method, and the copy in TCRdb shows in-frame clones only, minus some. The sample holds around 16,000 clones, 84% seen once. The clonotype originates from a young adult male patient who received an allogeneic stem cell transplant from a related donor, was CMV-positive, and had no GVHD. Some T cells may possibly be graft donor cells. Sequences were derived from PBMCs, sampled roughly 57 weeks after allogeneic stem cell transplant with calcineurin inhibitor and methotrexate.

The CDR3 sequence: CATKYSAVSTDTQYF. Written as DNA, the CDR3 is TGTGCCACCAAATACTCAGCGGTTAGCACAGATACGCAGTATTTT. The chain uses TRBV7-9 and TRBJ2-3, with D possibly being TRBD2 (5 bases). The CDR3 loop spans 15 amino acids. Germline V gene sequence: CDR1 SEHNR, CDR2 FQNEAQ (reference sequence). Trimming stripped 10 bases from V and 0 bases from J, with 17 bases between. Looking up the rest from reference TRBV7-9 and TRBJ2-3 gives the full variable domain: DTGVSQNPRHKITKRGQNVTFRCDPISEHNRLYWYRQTLGQGPEFLTYFQNEAQLEKSRLLSDRFSAERPKGSFSTLEIQRTEQGDSAMYLCATKYSAVSTDTQYFGPGTRLTVL.